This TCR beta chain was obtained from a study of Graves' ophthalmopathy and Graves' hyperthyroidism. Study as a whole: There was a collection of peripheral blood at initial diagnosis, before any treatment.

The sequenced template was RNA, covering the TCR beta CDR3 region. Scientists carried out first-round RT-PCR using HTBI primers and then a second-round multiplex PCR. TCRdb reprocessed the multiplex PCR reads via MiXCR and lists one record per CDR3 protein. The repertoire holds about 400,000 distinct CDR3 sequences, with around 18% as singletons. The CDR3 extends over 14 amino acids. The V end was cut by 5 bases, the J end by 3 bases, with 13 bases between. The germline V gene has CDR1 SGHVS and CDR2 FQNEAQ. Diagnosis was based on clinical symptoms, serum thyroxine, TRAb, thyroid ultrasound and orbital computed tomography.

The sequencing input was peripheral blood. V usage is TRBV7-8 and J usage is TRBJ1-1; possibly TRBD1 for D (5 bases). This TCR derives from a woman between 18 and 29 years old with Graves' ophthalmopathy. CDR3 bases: TGTGCCAGCAGCGTCACCTCAGGGTACACTGAAGCTTTCTTT. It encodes CASSVTSGYTEAFF.